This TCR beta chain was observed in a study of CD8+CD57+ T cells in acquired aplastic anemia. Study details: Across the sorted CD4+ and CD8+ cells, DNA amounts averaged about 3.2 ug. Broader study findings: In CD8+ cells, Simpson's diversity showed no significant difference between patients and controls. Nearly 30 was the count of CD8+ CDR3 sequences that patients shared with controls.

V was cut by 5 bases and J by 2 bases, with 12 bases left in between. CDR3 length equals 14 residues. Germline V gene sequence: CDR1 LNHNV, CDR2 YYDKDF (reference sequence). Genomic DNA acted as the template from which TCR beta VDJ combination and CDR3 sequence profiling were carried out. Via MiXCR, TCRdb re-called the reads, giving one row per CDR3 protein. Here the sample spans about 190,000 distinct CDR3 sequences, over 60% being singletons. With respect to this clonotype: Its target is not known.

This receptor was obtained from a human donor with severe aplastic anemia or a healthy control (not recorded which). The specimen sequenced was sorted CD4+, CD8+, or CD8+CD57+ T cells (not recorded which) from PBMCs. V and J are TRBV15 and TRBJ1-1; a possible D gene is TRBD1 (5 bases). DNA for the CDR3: TGTGCCACCAGCCCCGACAGAACCAACACTGAAGCTTTCTTT. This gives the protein CATSPDRTNTEAFF.